The TCR beta chain under discussion was sequenced for a study of response to subunit inactivated influenza vaccine. The study's findings and limits: It was the authors' suggestion that each seasonal influenza vaccination recruits few new T cells.

Comment on this clonotype: Its antigen is unidentified.

TCRdb re-derived calls from the RT-PCR reads in MiXCR, one entry per CDR3 protein. The sample shows about 180,000 distinct CDR3 sequences, approximately 8.7% of them seen only once. The CDR3 has 17 residues. Trimming took 0 bases from V and 5 from J; bases not matched to a gene: 10. CDR1 is LGHNA, CDR2 YSLEER, per germline. The TCR sequence derives from a middle-aged man who received an inactivated influenza vaccine. This chain joins TRBV4-3 and TRBJ2-3, with 8 bases fitting TRBD2. The sequencing here drew on non-naive T cells sorted from PBMCs, taken on the day of vaccination. CDR3 sequence: CASSQDGTGGQGDTQYF. DNA of the CDR3: TGCGCCAGCAGCCAAGATGGGACGGGGGGGCAGGGAGATACGCAGTATTTT.